Shown below are 3 T cell receptor beta chains from a single sample sequenced in a study of HIV-infected patients and healthy controls. No cell fractionation was done, so the repertoire covers all unsorted peripheral blood T cells. Approximately 510 ng RNA was reverse transcribed with alpha and beta constant-region primers. Using multiplexing indices, alpha and beta chain libraries were generated apart by chain-specific third strand synthesis. TCRdb reprocessed the 5' RACE reads with MiXCR, giving one entry per CDR3 protein. The sample records approximately 13,000 distinct CDR3 sequences, 5% to 5.5% being singletons. Sequences were obtained from blood. The receptors derive from an adult in good health.

This clonotype was observed at least ten times. This sequence joins TRBV10-3 and TRBJ2-1; 9 bases are shared with TRBD1. Germline CDR1 ENHRY, CDR2 SYGVKD. V lost 4 bases and J lost 9; bases outside the gene matches: 4. CDR3 length: 13 amino acids. CDR3 sequence (DNA): TGTGCCATCAGTGGGGACAGGGCTGCTGAGCAGTTCTTC. Translating gives CAISGDRAAEQFF.

This clonotype is medium-sized (0.01 to 0.1%) in the sample. The chain combines TRBV5-1 with TRBJ2-1; perhaps TRBD2 as D (5 bases). V was pared by 2 bases and J by 4 bases, with 16 bases between. Looked up from germline, CDR1 is SGHRS and CDR2 is YFSETQ. The CDR3 has 16 amino acids. CDR3 region: CASSFRGNPIYNEQFF. In DNA form, the CDR3 reads TGCGCCAGCAGCTTTCGGGGAAACCCCATATACAATGAGCAGTTCTTC.

This clonotype counts as medium-sized. This sequence joins TRBV19 and TRBJ2-1, with unresolved D. The germline V gene has CDR1 LNHDA and CDR2 SQIVND (reference sequence). This CDR3 is built from 16 residues. V shed 2 bases and J shed 4 bases, with 15 bases lying between them. The CDR3 DNA is TGTGCCAGTAGTATATCGGGTAGGTGGAGATACAATGAGCAGTTCTTC. This codes for CASSISGRWRYNEQFF.